Listed here are 28 T cell receptor beta chains from one sample, sequenced in a study of T cell repertoires in cytomegalovirus infection. Each CDR3 protein gets one entry after TCRdb re-called the reads with MiXCR. The table has about 300,000 distinct CDR3 sequences, around 10% seen once. Sample: PBMCs. The receptors stem from a human donor in good health (CMV status not recorded). Some clones in this sample may be carry-over from other donors' samples.

The genes are TRBV29-1 and TRBJ1-1, with 11 positions matching TRBD1. There are 14 residues in the CDR3. The germline gives CDR1 SQVTM, CDR2 ANQGSEA. Trimming cost V 4 bases and J 5 bases; bases outside gene matches: 6. Here the CDR3 DNA reads TGCAGCGTTGGCGAGGGACAGGGGGGGACTGAAGCTTTCTTT. Protein sequence: CSVGEGQGGTEAFF.

This clonotype showed up just a few times. The chain combines TRBV20-1 with TRBJ1-1; 7 bases are a match to TRBD1. The length of the CDR3 is 15 residues. Per germline, CDR1 DFQATT and CDR2 SNEGSKA (reference sequence). V shed 0 bases, J shed 11 bases, and the junction held 15 bases outside the gene matches. Here the CDR3 DNA reads TGCAGTGCTAGAGACGGAGGGGGCTCCGCTACGATGGCTTTCTTT. It is translated as CSARDGGGSATMAFF.

The chain joins TRBV28 to TRBJ1-2, with 7 bases identical to TRBD1. The CDR3 loop spans 13 amino acids. Germline trimming cut 9 bases from V and 0 bases from J; bases unmatched to any gene: 4. The germline V gene has CDR1 MDHEN and CDR2 SYDVKM. CDR3 loop: CARRTGPNYGYTF. CDR3 nucleotides: TGTGCCAGGAGGACAGGACCTAACTATGGCTACACCTTC.

Many counts were recorded for this clonotype. The chain is built from TRBV7-2 and TRBJ1-4; a possible D gene is TRBD1 (5 bases). The CDR3 totals 14 residues. Germline CDR1 reads SGHTA; CDR2 reads FQGNSA. Trimming shortened V by 5 bases and J by 4 bases, and 11 bases separated the two germline ends. The CDR3 coding sequence is TGTGCCAGCAGCCCCGGGGGTTATAATGAAAAACTGTTTTTT. Translating it yields CASSPGGYNEKLFF.

This clonotype was observed at least ten times. This chain connects TRBV7-2 to TRBJ2-7; D is unclear. The CDR3 sequence is 12 residues long. The germline V gene encodes CDR1 SGHTA and CDR2 FQGNSA. The CDR3 bases are TGTGCTTCGAGAAGTAGCTCCTACGAGCAGTACTTC. It codes for CASRSSSYEQYF. The whole variable domain, remainder taken from reference TRBV7-2 and TRBJ2-7, is GAGVSQSPSNKVTEKGKDVELRCDPISGHTALYWYRQSLGQGLEFLIYFQGNSAPDKSGLPSDRFSAERTGGSVSTLTIQRTQQEDSAVYLCASRSSSYEQYFGPGTRLTVT.

This clonotype was observed a handful of times. The rearrangement uses TRBV19 and TRBJ2-2; D gene ambiguous. Germline V gene data show CDR1 as LNHDA and CDR2 as SQIVND (reference sequence). This CDR3 spans 13 amino acids. V dropped 7 bases and J dropped 5 bases, with 11 bases sitting between them. CDR3 nucleotides: TGTGCCAGTAATTGGTGGGGAACCGGGGAGCTGTTTTTT. It specifies CASNWWGTGELFF.

This clonotype was recorded at least ten times. V is TRBV19 and J is TRBJ1-1; 9 bases match TRBD1. Germline assignment: CDR1 LNHDA and CDR2 SQIVND (reference sequence). Trimming removed 6 bases from V and 1 base from J; junction bases left unmatched: 0. CDR3 length: 13 residues. The CDR3 nucleotides read TGTGCCAGTAGGGACAGGGGGAACACTGAAGCTTTCTTT. Protein: CASRDRGNTEAFF.

V usage is TRBV2 and J usage is TRBJ2-3; D is possibly TRBD1 (5 bases). The CDR3 has 14 residues. Trimming shortened V by 6 bases and J by 2 bases, and 12 bases separated the two germline ends. Germline CDR1 reads SNHLY; CDR2 reads FYNNEI. CDR3 loop: CASRGRVYTDTQYF. The CDR3 coding sequence is TGTGCCAGCAGGGGCAGGGTATACACAGATACGCAGTATTTT.

Many counts were recorded for this clonotype. The V gene is TRBV7-3, the J gene TRBJ1-1, with D perhaps TRBD1 (6 bases). Germline V gene sequence: CDR1 SGHTA, CDR2 FQGTGA. V lost 8 bases and J lost 5, with 18 bases in between. The CDR3 totals 14 residues. CDR3: CASSKGKGGTEAFF. In nucleotides, the CDR3 is TGTGCCAGCTCCAAGGGAAAGGGGGGAACTGAAGCTTTCTTT.

This clonotype was seen only a few times. The chain has TRBV20-1 and TRBJ2-7; D is uncertain. CDR1 and CDR2 (germline): DFQATT, SNEGSKA (reference sequence). CDR3 length: 11 residues. CDR3 sequence: CALQSVHEQYF. Written as DNA, the CDR3 is TGCGCTCTCCAGAGTGTCCACGAGCAGTACTTC.

Many counts were recorded for this clonotype. The chain joins TRBV28 to TRBJ1-5; no definite D call. Germline loops: CDR1 MDHEN, CDR2 SYDVKM. V was pared by 2 bases and J by 7 bases, with 18 bases between. The length of the CDR3 is 16 residues. The CDR3 DNA reads TGTGCCAGCAGTTTAGTACCTCAGGTCCTCGGACAGCCCCAGCATTTT. Protein: CASSLVPQVLGQPQHF.

The sample holds many counts of this clonotype. The chain recombines TRBV7-2 with TRBJ2-2, with TRBD2 identical over 13 bases. This CDR3 comprises 18 residues. From germline, CDR1 is SGHTA and CDR2 FQGNSA. With V trimmed by 3 bases and J by 2 bases, 6 bases remained unmatched. The CDR3 reads CASSFPTSGGINTGELFF. DNA for the CDR3: TGTGCCAGCAGCTTCCCGACTAGCGGGGGGATTAACACCGGGGAGCTGTTTTTT.

This clonotype came up many times. This chain connects TRBV7-8 to TRBJ1-6; TRBD1 matches 8 bases. The CDR3 spans 18 residues. V was pared by 5 bases and J by 6 bases, with 15 bases of the junction left unmatched. The germline V gene encodes CDR1 SGHVS and CDR2 FQNEAQ. Written as DNA, the CDR3 is TGTGCCAGCAGCCTCCGGACAGGGAGGAGTTTGGGTAATTCACCCCTCCACTTT. Protein: CASSLRTGRSLGNSPLHF.

Many counts were recorded for this clonotype. V usage is TRBV6-2 or TRBV6-3 and J usage is TRBJ2-1; 11 bases fit TRBD1. The V gene's germline CDR1 is MNHEY and CDR2 SVGEGT. With V trimmed by 2 bases and J by 4 bases, 1 base remained unmatched. CDR3 length equals 15 residues. The DNA of the CDR3 is TGTGCCAGCAGTTACGGACAGGGGGCGTACAATGAGCAGTTCTTC. This translates into CASSYGQGAYNEQFF.

V is TRBV7-9 and J is TRBJ2-7; D is unclear. The V gene lost 5 bases and the J gene lost 5 bases, with 16 bases spanning the gap. The CDR3 has 14 residues. Germline V gene sequence: CDR1 SEHNR, CDR2 FQNEAQ (reference sequence). The CDR3 region is CASSDDMNWHEQYF. The CDR3, as DNA: TGTGCCAGCAGCGACGACATGAACTGGCACGAGCAGTACTTC.

This clonotype was counted between two and nine times. This chain connects TRBV5-1 to TRBJ2-7, with D maybe TRBD1 (6 bases). V gave up 5 bases and J gave up 1 base, with 19 bases separating them. From germline, CDR1 is SGHRS and CDR2 YFSETQ. The CDR3 is 16 residues long. The CDR3 loop is CASSSLPRDTSYEQYV. The CDR3 DNA sequence: TGCGCCAGCAGTTCCTTACCCCGGGACACTTCCTACGAGCAGTACGTC.

This clonotype was counted at least ten times. The chain is built from TRBV7-9 and TRBJ2-1, with TRBD2 matching 15 bases. Germline values: CDR1 SEHNR, CDR2 FQNEAQ (reference sequence). This CDR3 is built from 16 residues. Losses at the gene ends were 8 bases for V and 9 bases for J; bases not matched to a gene: 11. CDR3 amino acids: CASPPPGLAGGFEQFF. CDR3 sequence (DNA): TGTGCCAGCCCCCCGCCGGGACTAGCGGGGGGTTTTGAGCAGTTCTTC. Together with reference TRBV7-9 and TRBJ2-1, the CDR3 gives the full variable domain: DTGVSQNPRHKITKRGQNVTFRCDPISEHNRLYWYRQTLGQGPEFLTYFQNEAQLEKSRLLSDRFSAERPKGSFSTLEIQRTEQGDSAMYLCASPPPGLAGGFEQFFGPGTRLTVL.

There are many counts of this clonotype. This sequence joins TRBV3-1 and TRBJ2-5, with TRBD2 identical over 7 bases. Unmatched junction bases numbered 4, after V lost 1 base and J lost 2 bases. This CDR3 is built from 15 residues. CDR1 is LGHDT and CDR2 is YNNKEL in the germline V gene (reference sequence). The CDR3 DNA reads as TGTGCCAGCAGCCAAGCCCCGGGAGGACAAGAGACCCAGTACTTC. Translation: CASSQAPGGQETQYF.

This clonotype was counted a few times. The chain recombines TRBV10-3 with TRBJ1-6, with 7 bases matching TRBD1. CDR3 length equals 14 residues. The V gene's germline CDR1 is ENHRY and CDR2 SYGVKD. The V gene end was trimmed by 10 bases and the J gene end by 7 bases; junction bases not matched to a gene: 10. CDR3 sequence: CASTGVSGNSPLHF. The DNA for the CDR3 is TGTGCCAGCACAGGGGTATCTGGGAATTCACCCCTCCACTTT.

This clonotype was detected ten times or more. This chain connects TRBV7-3 to TRBJ1-1; 7 bases fit TRBD1. The germline V gene encodes CDR1 SGHTA and CDR2 FQGTGA. The ends lost 9 bases at V and 2 bases at J; junction bases unmatched: 12. The CDR3 is 15 amino acids. CDR3 sequence (DNA): TGTGCCAGTCGACGGACAGGTGGGGAAAACACTGAAGCTTTCTTT. Translating gives CASRRTGGENTEAFF.

This clonotype was observed a handful of times. The chain has TRBV5-1 and TRBJ2-1; 9 nucleotides agree with TRBD2. The CDR3 sequence is 22 residues long. The trim removed 1 base at V and 0 bases at J, leaving 20 bases unmatched. Germline V CDR1 and CDR2: SGHRS, YFSETQ. For the CDR3, the DNA is TGCGCCAGCAGCTTGAACCCCCCTACGCGGGGGGGTATACCATTCTCCTACAATGAGCAGTTCTTC. This gives the protein CASSLNPPTRGGIPFSYNEQFF.

This clonotype was counted many times. The chain is built from TRBV6-2 or TRBV6-3 and TRBJ2-7; possible D gene TRBD2, 5 bases. Trimming left V 5 bases short and J 0 bases short, with 14 bases between. CDR1 and CDR2 (germline): MNHEY, SVGEGT. The CDR3 loop spans 15 amino acids. The CDR3 DNA follows: TGTGCCAGCAGTCCCCGAGGTGGGAGCTCCTACGAGCAGTACGTC. It is translated as CASSPRGGSSYEQYV.

V gene TRBV7-9 combines with J gene TRBJ2-7, with 8 bases matching TRBD1. This CDR3 region has 16 residues. The trim removed 1 base at V and 3 bases at J, leaving 8 bases unmatched. CDR1 and CDR2 (germline): SEHNR, FQNEAQ (reference sequence). The CDR3 sequence is CASSLGPGQVRYEQYF. The CDR3 DNA follows: TGTGCCAGCAGCTTAGGTCCGGGACAGGTGCGCTACGAGCAGTACTTC.

This rearrangement joins TRBV7-9 to TRBJ1-2; D gene uncertain. Trimming shortened V by 3 bases and J by 4 bases, and 3 bases separated the two germline ends. CDR1 and CDR2 from the germline V gene are SEHNR and FQNEAQ (reference sequence). This CDR3 has 11 residues. The CDR3 DNA follows: TGTGCCAGCAGCTTCGCCTATGGCTACACCTTC. Amino acid sequence: CASSFAYGYTF. Together with reference TRBV7-9 and TRBJ1-2, the CDR3 gives the full variable domain: DTGVSQNPRHKITKRGQNVTFRCDPISEHNRLYWYRQTLGQGPEFLTYFQNEAQLEKSRLLSDRFSAERPKGSFSTLEIQRTEQGDSAMYLCASSFAYGYTFGSGTRLTVV.

This clonotype was picked up a small number of times. V gene TRBV28 combines with J gene TRBJ1-1; D not resolved. CDR3 length: 16 residues. From germline, CDR1 is MDHEN and CDR2 SYDVKM. V lost 3 bases and J lost 5, with 19 bases in between. Written as DNA, the CDR3 is TGTGCCAGCAGTTTCTTAAGTAAGCTCACGGCTACTGAAGCTTTCTTT. As protein: CASSFLSKLTATEAFF.

This clonotype was counted at least ten times. J is TRBJ2-5 and V is TRBV19; TRBD2 aligns across 7 bases. Germline CDR1 reads LNHDA; CDR2 reads SQIVND (reference sequence). This CDR3 is built from 14 residues. With V trimmed by 5 bases and J by 6 bases, 9 bases remained unmatched. In DNA form, the CDR3 reads TGTGCCAGTAGTGCTCAGACTAGCATGAAGACCCAGTACTTC. Encoded protein: CASSAQTSMKTQYF.

There are many counts of this clonotype. The rearrangement uses TRBV7-2 and TRBJ2-5; 8 positions agree with TRBD1. Germline V gives CDR1 SGHTA, CDR2 FQGNSA. With 4 bases clipped from V and 5 bases from J, the junction kept 3 bases outside the gene matches. The CDR3 has 13 amino acids. Here the CDR3 DNA reads TGTGCCAGCAGCTGGACAGGGAAGGAGACCCAGTACTTC. It encodes CASSWTGKETQYF. Full variable domain (outside the CDR3, taken from reference TRBV7-2 and TRBJ2-5): GAGVSQSPSNKVTEKGKDVELRCDPISGHTALYWYRQSLGQGLEFLIYFQGNSAPDKSGLPSDRFSAERTGGSVSTLTIQRTQQEDSAVYLCASSWTGKETQYFGPGTRLLVL.

The chain has TRBV2 and TRBJ2-7, with 8 bases aligning to TRBD1. CDR3 length equals 12 residues. CDR1 and CDR2 from the germline V gene are SNHLY and FYNNEI. After removal of 8 bases from V and 0 bases from J, the junction contained 0 bases not matched to a gene. The CDR3 spells CASDRGSYEQYF. CDR3 DNA: TGTGCCAGCGACAGGGGCTCCTACGAGCAGTACTTC.